The text below deals with one T cell receptor (beta chain). The germline V gene has CDR1 SNHLY and CDR2 FYNNEI. The CDR3 runs 15 residues. V was shortened by 7 bases and J by 0 bases, with 13 bases between the two germline ends. In the original processing: Reference gene primer amplification gave nucleated cell count estimates. Clones were read by immunoSEQ multiplex PCR, and TCRdb kept only the in-frame ones, dropping some. That table gives V, J and clone size, and the DNA gave D and trimming. The sample has approximately 100,000 clones, approximately 82% seen once. The data are from a study of blood T cell repertoires in COVID-19. Study-wide context: Samples of COVID-19 (acute and convalescent) were obtained from the United States, Italy and Spain. The cDNA or gDNA used as material had been derived from T cells, B-cell-depleted T cells, or PBMCs.

The chain has TRBV2 and TRBJ2-1, with D perhaps TRBD2 (5 bases). The TCR was taken from a man aged 60 to 69 with acute or convalescent COVID-19. The sample was peripheral blood. The CDR3 is CASNPKRSSYNEQFF. DNA of the CDR3: TGTGCCAGCAACCCCAAGCGGAGCTCCTACAATGAGCAGTTCTTC.